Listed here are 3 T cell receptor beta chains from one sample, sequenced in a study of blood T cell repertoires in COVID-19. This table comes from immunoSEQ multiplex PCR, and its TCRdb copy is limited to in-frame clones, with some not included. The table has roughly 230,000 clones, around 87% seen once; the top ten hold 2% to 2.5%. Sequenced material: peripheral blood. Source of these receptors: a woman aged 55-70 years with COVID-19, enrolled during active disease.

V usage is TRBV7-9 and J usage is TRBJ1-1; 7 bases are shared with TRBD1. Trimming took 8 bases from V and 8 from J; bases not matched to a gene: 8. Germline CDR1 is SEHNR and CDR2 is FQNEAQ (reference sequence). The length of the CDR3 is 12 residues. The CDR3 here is CASCPGGAEAFF. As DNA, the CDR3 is TGTGCCAGCTGCCCAGGGGGTGCCGAAGCTTTCTTT.

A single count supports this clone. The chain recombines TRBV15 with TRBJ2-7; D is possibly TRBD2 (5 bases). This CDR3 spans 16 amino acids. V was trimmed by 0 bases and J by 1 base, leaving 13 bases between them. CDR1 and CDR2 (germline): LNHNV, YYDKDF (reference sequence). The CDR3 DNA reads TGTGCCACCAGCAGAGATCGAGTCAGGACTTCCTACGAGCAGTACTTC. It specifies CATSRDRVRTSYEQYF.

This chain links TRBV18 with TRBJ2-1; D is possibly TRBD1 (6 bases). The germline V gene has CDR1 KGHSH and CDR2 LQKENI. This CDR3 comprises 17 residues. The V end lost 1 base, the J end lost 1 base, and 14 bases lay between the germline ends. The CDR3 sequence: CASSPQPPGDSYNEQFF. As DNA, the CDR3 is TGTGCCAGCTCACCACAACCCCCAGGGGATTCCTACAATGAGCAGTTCTTC. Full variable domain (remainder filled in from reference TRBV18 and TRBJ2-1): NAGVMQNPRHLVRRRGQEARLRCSPMKGHSHVYWYRQLPEEGLKFMVYLQKENIIDESGMPKERFSAEFPKEGPSILRIQQVVRGDSAAYFCASSPQPPGDSYNEQFFGPGTRLTVL.